These T cell receptor beta chains were read from a single sample in a study of type 1 and type 2 diabetes patients. TCRdb reanalysed the multiplex PCR reads using MiXCR and keeps one entry per CDR3 protein. The table has about 270,000 distinct CDR3 sequences, roughly 50% seen once. Input material: peripheral blood mononuclear cells (PBMCs). All receptors derive from a man between 18 and 29 years old with type 2 diabetes. The CDR3 runs from the conserved cysteine through the conserved F or W. The D gene is left open where the match is weak. Part of the rows lack a size; the others show once, few, many or a class for expanded clones.

TRBJ2-5 TRBV6-6 NA NA CASSSPGLGETQYF TGTGCCAGCAGTTCCCCTGGCCTCGGAGAGACCCAGTACTTC
TRBJ2-2 TRBV5-1 TRBD1 once CASSLDRGRSANTGELFF TGTGCCAGCAGCTTAGACAGGGGAAGGAGCGCGAACACCGGGGAGCTGTTTTTT
TRBJ1-1 TRBV6-2/TRBV6-3 TRBD1 NA CASSRDREDTEAFF TGTGCCAGCAGTCGGGACAGGGAGGACACTGAAGCTTTCTTT
TRBJ2-1 TRBV14 TRBD2 NA CASSPTAHTSGSPNEQFF TGTGCCAGCAGCCCAACAGCGCACACTAGCGGGAGTCCCAATGAGCAGTTCTTC
TRBJ2-1 TRBV7-2 NA NA CATSRVGTYNEQFF TGTGCCACCAGCAGAGTAGGAACCTACAATGAGCAGTTCTTC
TRBJ2-5 TRBV7-3 NA NA CASSLSGVRETQYF TGTGCCAGCAGCTTGTCAGGGGTGAGGGAGACCCAGTACTTC
TRBJ1-1 TRBV6-5 NA NA CASSYGDMGVAFF TGTGCCAGCAGTTACGGCGACATGGGGGTTGCTTTCTTT
TRBJ1-1 TRBV27 NA NA CASSLWSGVGTEAFF TGTGCCAGCAGTTTATGGTCTGGGGTAGGTACTGAAGCTTTCTTT
TRBJ2-5 TRBV2 TRBD2 many CASSVGTTWETQYF TGTGCCAGCAGTGTAGGGACTACCTGGGAGACCCAGTACTTC
TRBJ2-7 TRBV6-1 TRBD2 few CASLLAGGRNEQYF TGTGCCAGCCTGTTAGCGGGAGGAAGAAACGAGCAGTACTTC
TRBJ2-7 TRBV6-1 NA NA CASSPGNSGSYEQYF TGTGCCAGCAGTCCAGGGAATTCGGGCTCCTACGAGCAGTACTTC
TRBJ1-2 TRBV7-2 NA NA CASTLPGGLGVYGYTF TGTGCCAGCACCCTCCCCGGAGGCTTAGGGGTCTATGGCTACACCTTC
TRBJ1-6 TRBV19 TRBD1 NA CASSIPGQGKNSPLHF TGTGCCAGTAGTATCCCGGGACAGGGGAAAAATTCACCCCTCCACTTT
TRBJ2-1 TRBV10-2 NA once CASTRTYIYNEQFF TGCGCCAGCACCAGGACGTACATCTACAATGAGCAGTTCTTC
TRBJ1-6 TRBV18 TRBD1 few CASSPLGQGDSPLHF TGTGCCAGCTCACCCCTCGGACAGGGGGATTCACCCCTCCACTTT
TRBJ1-1 TRBV4-3 NA NA CASSHTGLTEAFF TGCGCCAGCAGCCATACAGGCTTGACTGAAGCTTTCTTT
TRBJ2-7 TRBV5-1 NA NA CASSLWGDSEHEQYF TGCGCCAGCAGCTTGTGGGGGGACAGTGAACACGAGCAGTACTTC
TRBJ1-1 TRBV7-3 NA NA CASSFSQGILTEAFF TGTGCCAGCAGCTTTTCGCAGGGGATTTTGACTGAAGCTTTCTTT
TRBJ2-2 TRBV12-3/TRBV12-4 NA NA CASSPHNTGELFF TGTGCCAGCAGTCCTCATAACACCGGGGAGCTGTTTTTT
TRBJ1-2 TRBV9 NA NA CASSVAGGEGYTF TGTGCCAGCAGCGTAGCCGGGGGGGAAGGCTACACCTTC
TRBJ1-2 TRBV30 NA NA CAWSDWGAGYTF TGTGCCTGGAGTGACTGGGGAGCGGGCTACACCTTC
TRBJ2-1 TRBV7-2 NA NA CASSLASGSKTSYNEQFF TGTGCCAGCAGCTTAGCGAGTGGTAGCAAAACCTCCTACAATGAGCAGTTCTTC
TRBJ1-1 TRBV5-1 NA few CASSPYRVGDTEAFF TGCGCCAGCAGCCCGTACAGGGTAGGGGACACTGAAGCTTTCTTT
TRBJ2-5 TRBV7-2 NA many CASSHSGETQYF TGTGCCAGCAGCCACTCGGGGGAGACCCAGTACTTC
TRBJ2-2 TRBV19 TRBD1 NA CASTTGQGLTGELFF TGTGCCAGTACCACCGGACAGGGACTCACCGGGGAGCTGTTTTTT
TRBJ2-5 TRBV30 NA NA CAWNAGLSGETQYF TGTGCCTGGAATGCGGGGTTGAGTGGGGAGACCCAGTACTTC
TRBJ2-1 TRBV10-1 NA few CASSDSPGLNGEQFF TGCGCCAGCAGCGACAGCCCGGGACTCAATGGTGAGCAGTTCTTC
TRBJ2-2 TRBV10-3 TRBD1 NA CAAQGANTGELFF TGTGCCGCACAGGGGGCGAACACCGGGGAGCTGTTTTTT